Below, 5 T cell receptor beta chains from the same sample are listed, as sequenced in a study of cytomegalovirus exposure and HLA in healthy donors. PCR employed 60 Vbeta and 13 Jbeta primers. TCRdb's table, derived via immunoSEQ multiplex PCR, lists solely in-frame clones and lacks some. The table records about 160,000 clones, around 85% of them present only once. The sample comprised PBMCs. The receptor set was obtained from a middle-aged man in good health and CMV-seronegative.

This chain joins TRBV30 and TRBJ2-2; a possible D gene is TRBD2 (7 bases). Germline V gives CDR1 GTSNPN, CDR2 SVGIG (reference sequence). The CDR3 is 17 amino acids. V gave up 2 bases and J gave up 7 bases, with 23 bases separating them. The CDR3 nucleotides read TGTGCCTGGAGTACGACGGGGGGCGGTATTGGCGGCGGGGAGCTGTTTTTT. Translation gives CAWSTTGGGIGGGELFF.

The chain has TRBV27 and TRBJ2-2; TRBD1 aligns across 8 bases. This CDR3 region has 16 residues. From germline, CDR1 is MNHEY and CDR2 SMNVEV (reference sequence). V lost 3 bases to trimming and J lost 4 bases; unmatched junction nucleotides: 7. CDR3 sequence: CASSFTTGVGTGELFF. The DNA for the CDR3 is TGTGCCAGCAGTTTCACGACAGGGGTTGGCACCGGGGAGCTGTTTTTT.

The chain employs TRBV7-2 and TRBJ2-3; TRBD2 agrees at 12 bases. The CDR3 is 16 amino acids. The J segment lost 8 bases and the V segment lost 2 bases, leaving 8 bases of the junction unmatched. Per germline, CDR1 SGHTA and CDR2 FQGNSA. This chain's CDR3 is CASSLFSSGGGSTQYF. The CDR3 coding sequence is TGTGCCAGCAGCTTATTCTCTAGCGGGGGGGGGAGTACGCAGTATTTT.

This clone came up once. This chain connects TRBV7-8 to TRBJ2-7, with D possibly TRBD2 on 6 matching bases. The V gene lost 2 bases and the J gene lost 4 bases, with 9 bases spanning the gap. The CDR3 loop spans 13 amino acids. The germline V gene encodes CDR1 SGHVS and CDR2 FQNEAQ. For the CDR3, the DNA is TGTGCCAGCAGCTTACCTGGACTATACGAGCAGTACTTC. It translates to CASSLPGLYEQYF.

The CDR3 sequence: CASSIDDSSNYGYTF. The CDR3 DNA reads as TGTGCCAGTAGTATAGATGACAGCTCTAACTATGGCTACACCTTC. The rearrangement uses TRBV19 and TRBJ1-2, with TRBD1 as a possible D gene (5 bases). Trimming pared 0 bases from V and 0 bases from J, leaving 8 bases between. There are 15 residues in the CDR3. Germline V lookup: CDR1 LNHDA, CDR2 SQIVND (reference sequence).